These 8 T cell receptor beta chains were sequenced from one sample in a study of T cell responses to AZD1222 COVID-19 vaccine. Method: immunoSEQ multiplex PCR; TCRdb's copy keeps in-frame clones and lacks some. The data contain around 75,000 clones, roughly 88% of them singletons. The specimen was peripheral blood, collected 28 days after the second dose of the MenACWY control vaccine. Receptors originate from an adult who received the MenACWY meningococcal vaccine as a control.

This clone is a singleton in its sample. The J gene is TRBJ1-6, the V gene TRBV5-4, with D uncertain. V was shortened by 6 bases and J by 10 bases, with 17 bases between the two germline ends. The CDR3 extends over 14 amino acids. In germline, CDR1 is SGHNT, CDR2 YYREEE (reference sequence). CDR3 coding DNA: TGTGCCAGCACCACTCAGCTTATAGGGTCACCCCTCCACTTT. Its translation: CASTTQLIGSPLHF.

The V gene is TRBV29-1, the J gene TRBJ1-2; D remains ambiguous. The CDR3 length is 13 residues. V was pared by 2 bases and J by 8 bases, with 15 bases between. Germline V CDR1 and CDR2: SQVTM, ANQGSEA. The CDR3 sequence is CSVEPRSAGGYTF. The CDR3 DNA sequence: TGCAGCGTTGAACCTAGGTCTGCCGGGGGCTACACCTTC.

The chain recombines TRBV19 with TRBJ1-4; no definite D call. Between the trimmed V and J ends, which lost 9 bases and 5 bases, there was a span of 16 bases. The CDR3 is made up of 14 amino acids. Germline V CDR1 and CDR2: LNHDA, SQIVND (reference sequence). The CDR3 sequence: CASATTQRNEKLFF. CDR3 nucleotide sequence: TGTGCCAGCGCCACAACACAGAGAAATGAAAAACTGTTTTTT.

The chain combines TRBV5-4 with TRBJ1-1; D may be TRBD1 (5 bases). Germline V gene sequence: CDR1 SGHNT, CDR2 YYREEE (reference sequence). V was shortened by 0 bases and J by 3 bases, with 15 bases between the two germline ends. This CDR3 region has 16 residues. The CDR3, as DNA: TGTGCCAGCAGCTTGGCCGTGGGGCGGGCGTACACTGAAGCTTTCTTT. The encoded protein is CASSLAVGRAYTEAFF.

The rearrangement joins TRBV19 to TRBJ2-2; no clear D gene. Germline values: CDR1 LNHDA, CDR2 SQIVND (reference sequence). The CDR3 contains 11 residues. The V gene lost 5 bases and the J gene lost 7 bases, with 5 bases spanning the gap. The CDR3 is CASSLRGELFF. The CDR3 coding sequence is TGTGCCAGTAGTCTTCGCGGGGAGCTGTTTTTT.

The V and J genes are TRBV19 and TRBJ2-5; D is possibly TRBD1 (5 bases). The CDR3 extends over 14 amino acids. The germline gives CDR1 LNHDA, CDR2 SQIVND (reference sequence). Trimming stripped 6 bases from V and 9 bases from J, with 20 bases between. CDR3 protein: CASSNSHDQGSQYF. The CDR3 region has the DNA TGTGCCAGTAGCAACTCTCATGATCAGGGTTCCCAGTACTTC.

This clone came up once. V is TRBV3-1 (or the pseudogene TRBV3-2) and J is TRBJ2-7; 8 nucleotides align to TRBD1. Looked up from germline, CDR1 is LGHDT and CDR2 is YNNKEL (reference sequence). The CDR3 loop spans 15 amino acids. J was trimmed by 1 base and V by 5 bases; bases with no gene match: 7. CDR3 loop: CASSDRGQESYEQYF. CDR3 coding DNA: TGTGCCAGCAGCGACCGGGGACAGGAATCCTACGAGCAGTACTTC.

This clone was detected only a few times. CDR3 protein: CASSSGNYRGSYGYTF. The DNA for the CDR3 is TGTGCCAGCAGCTCGGGAAATTACAGGGGGAGCTATGGCTACACCTTC. J is TRBJ1-2 and V is TRBV7-9; 8 nucleotides match TRBD1. The CDR3 is 16 amino acids. V lost 4 bases to trimming and J lost 4 bases; unmatched junction nucleotides: 11. CDR1 is SEHNR and CDR2 is FQNEAQ in the germline V gene (reference sequence).